A selection of T cell receptor beta chains follows, all from one sample in a study of metastatic and nonmetastatic thyroid tumors. TCRdb reanalyzed the PCR reads via MiXCR. Here the sample spans tens of thousands of clones, less than 15% being singletons. The sample taken for sequencing was blood. The receptors stem from a female donor with papillary thyroid cancer or a benign thyroid nodule (not recorded which). Some clones in this sample may be carry-over from other donors' samples. CDR3s include the opening cysteine and the closing phenylalanine or tryptophan.

TRBJ2-7 | TRBV7-9 | CASSLDPSSHEQYF
TRBJ2-1 | TRBV12-3/TRBV12-4 | CASSGTSAKGEQFF
TRBJ2-5 | TRBV29-1 | CSVGGGRTRETQYF
TRBJ1-2 | TRBV5-1 | CASRRGGSYGYTF
TRBJ1-1 | TRBV18 | CASSSRQANTEAFF
TRBJ2-7 | TRBV6-1 | CASQDRAEQYF
TRBJ1-1 | TRBV6-1 | CASKQTGTGNTEAFF
TRBJ2-7 | TRBV19 | CASSWERGVGEQYF
TRBJ1-1 | TRBV19 | CASHRGNTEAFF
TRBJ1-1 | TRBV4-1 | CASSQLLENTEAFF
TRBJ1-2 | TRBV6-2/TRBV6-3 | CASSPPSFGYTF
TRBJ1-2 | TRBV30 | CAWSTGQGYYGYTF
TRBJ2-5 | TRBV12-3/TRBV12-4 | CASSLTPGSGTQYF
TRBJ2-5 | TRBV5-1 | CASSLGRDRAETQYF
TRBJ1-3 | TRBV12-3/TRBV12-4 | CASSPLPQGVGNTIYF
TRBJ2-7 | TRBV7-2 | CASSLMIAGVGEQYF
TRBJ2-1 | TRBV5-6 | CASSLRGIDYNEQFF
TRBJ1-2 | TRBV11-3 | CASSTAGTGGRGYTF
TRBJ2-7 | TRBV20-1 | CSAWDRGYEQYF
TRBJ1-1 | TRBV27 | CASSSLRGLGNTEAFF
TRBJ2-2 | TRBV30 | CAWMGGPGELFF
TRBJ2-3 | TRBV28 | CASLSGTPDTQYF
TRBJ2-2 | TRBV12-3/TRBV12-4 | CASSPLPTGELFF
TRBJ2-3 | TRBV6-1 | CASINSGIADTQYF
TRBJ2-2 | TRBV30 | CAWSRGDAGELFF
TRBJ2-1 | TRBV28 | CASSSGQGNEQFF
TRBJ1-2 | TRBV20-1 | CSASGSLDYGYTF
TRBJ2-3 | TRBV7-9 | CASSNTRGDTDTQYF
TRBJ1-1 | TRBV3-1 | CASSYRTGGNTEAFF
TRBJ1-2 | TRBV30 | CAWSTRQGRWPYGYTF
TRBJ2-5 | TRBV5-1 | CASSLRTGLETQYF
TRBJ2-2 | TRBV19 | CASSNQITGELFF
TRBJ2-3 | TRBV27 | CASSLSRGGDTQYF
TRBJ1-6 | TRBV5-1 | CASSPGQGSYNSPLHF
TRBJ1-5 | TRBV2 | CASTQTANQPQHF
TRBJ2-3 | TRBV19 | CASSNPPGARGTDTQYF
TRBJ1-2 | TRBV10-3 | CAISESGGNGYGYTF
TRBJ1-5 | TRBV30 | CAWSEQGNQPQHF
TRBJ1-5 | TRBV6-5 | CASSYSLGNQPQHF
TRBJ1-2 | TRBV5-1 | CASSLQGDHGYTF
TRBJ1-6 | TRBV12-3/TRBV12-4 | CASSFGGRSNSPLHF
TRBJ1-2 | TRBV2 | CASRHRDSLYFGYTF
TRBJ2-1 | TRBV6-5 | CASSYWAGSEHEQFF
TRBJ1-5 | TRBV28 | CASRLDRGRQPQHF